This entry concerns a single T cell receptor (beta chain). The data were taken from a study of blood T cells in healthy people across ages. The amount of total RNA extracted per sample was at least 5.5 micrograms. Looked up from germline, CDR1 is SGHDT and CDR2 is YYEEEE. Trimming removed 4 bases at V and 2 bases at J, with 17 bases between. This CDR3 is built from 16 residues. Primers used in a second PCR of roughly 6 to 12 cycles were a sample-barcoded 5' primer and a J-beta primer mix. Tagging of each cDNA molecule was performed by a template-switch adaptor with 12 random nucleotides. TCRdb independently ran MiXCR on the 5' RACE reads; one entry per CDR3 protein. In the table there are more than 700,000 distinct CDR3 sequences, about 42% of which are singletons.

This chain joins TRBV5-6 and TRBJ2-3; D perhaps matches TRBD1 (6 bases). The specimen was blood. The TCR comes from a man older than 75 in good health. CDR3 protein: CASSGSTGLVTDTQYF. The CDR3 nucleotides read TGTGCCAGCAGCGGGTCGACAGGACTCGTCACAGATACGCAGTATTTT. The full variable domain, completed using reference TRBV5-6 and TRBJ2-3, is DAGVTQSPTHLIKTRGQQVTLRCSPKSGHDTVSWYQQALGQGPQFIFQYYEEEERQRGNFPDRFSGHQFPNYSSELNVNALLLGDSALYLCASSGSTGLVTDTQYFGPGTRLTVL.